This TCR beta chain came from a study of T cell responses to AZD1222 COVID-19 vaccine (TCRdb year 2021). Regarding the study in general: AZD1222 recipients whose second dose came at about 4 weeks and those whose second dose came at about 12 weeks were combined into one group, since spike-specific TCR depth and breadth did not differ between the two schedules. A total of approximately 240 trial participants underwent TCR sequencing, of whom approximately 200 had received two doses of AZD1222 and around 26 had received two doses of the MenACWY control vaccine. Trial participants were enrolled by age into 18-55, 56-69 and 70-plus year subgroups, with roughly 160, 29 and 62 TCR-sequenced participants respectively. Broader findings and caveats from the paper: CD4 TCRs associated with the vaccine covered the entire spike protein, and the dominant responses were in regions 160-218 and 743-854. Because no day 14 peak-response samples were available, repertoires were characterized only after the peak T cell response. After two AZD1222 doses, spike-specific TCR breadth and depth were significantly higher than at day 0 and than in MenACWY recipients. Reportedly, almost half of the unique spike-specific TCRs recognized epitopes lying outside the regions that are mutated in the B.1.351 and B.1.1.7 variants. Conclusions about previously exposed vaccinees are limited, since just five to seven AZD1222 recipients were seropositive for SARS-CoV-2 at baseline. In the small 56-69-year group, the increase in depth fell short of significance, most likely because of low power. Participants were mostly white British, with more females than males. The authors suggested clonal diversity may have been underestimated.

Read against the paper, the sample's time point label means: baseline before first vaccination. Samples from vaccinated people were obtained from the UK trials COV001 and COV002, which included a single-blind randomized controlled phase 2/3 trial of AZD1222 (ChAdOx1 nCoV-19) in healthy adults. For TCRbeta chain sequencing, PBMC samples from trial participants were taken at day 0 and at day 28 after the second dose. The trim is 2 bases for V and 7 bases for J, with a gap of 14 bases between the germline ends. From the cysteine up to the phenylalanine, the CDR3 has a length of 13 residues. Kept here is only the CDR3 DNA, which spans 39 bases and is read in frame from base 1. The germline V gene provides CDR1 SQVTM and CDR2 ANQGSEA. The CDR3 regions of human TCRbeta chains were analyzed by immunosequencing. From the authors' description of their analysis: Repertoire TCRs were checked for matches against a reference library of SARS-CoV-2-specific TCRs that had been generated using the MIRA antigen-specificity platform. Breadth meant the fraction of unique TCRs that were SARS-CoV-2-associated, whereas depth meant the fraction of total T cells that were SARS-CoV-2-associated. Using the MIRA data, every spike-specific TCR was mapped to the spike region that the TCR reacted to and assigned to either a CD4 or a CD8 class. Log10-transformed breadth and depth values were compared by one-way ANOVA with Sidak's multiple comparisons tests. TCRdb holds this immuneACCESS table with in-frame rearrangements only. Some clones are missing; in checked studies, unresolved V genes explain under half, and the rest has no known cause. V, J and clone size were drawn from that table, and D and trimming were deduced from the DNA. Here the sample has about 150,000 clones; 90% occur a single time. The leading ten clones occupy 1.5% to 2% of the sample.

A word on this clone: No antigen is known for it. No qualities accompany the bases; no much larger clone lies one base away.

The sequencing here drew on peripheral blood, taken on day 0 of AZD1222 vaccination. This chain is built from TRBV29-1 and TRBJ1-2; matching of 6 bases hints at TRBD1 as the D gene. The receptor was isolated from an adult in good health. The bases read TGCAGCGTTGAATCCAGAACAGGGCTTGGCTACACCTTC. Protein translation: CSVESRTGLGYTF.